This record covers a single T cell receptor (beta chain). Its antigen is unidentified. MiXCR, applied by TCRdb to the 5' RACE reads, yields one record per CDR3 protein. Here the sample spans 700,000 or so distinct CDR3 sequences, over 8.5% being singletons. This entry is derived from a study of identical twins. Notes on the study in general: Conclusions were drawn cross-sectionally by statistical analysis, without following the same donors.

This CDR3 is 16 amino acids long. From germline, CDR1 is DFQATT and CDR2 SNEGSKA (reference sequence). V dropped 6 bases and J dropped 6; count of bases not matched to a gene: 13. This sample also appeared in a second study, on yellow fever vaccine responses in identical twins.

This chain links TRBV20-1 with TRBJ1-6, with 8 bases that match TRBD1. The sequence came from a woman younger than 30 in good health. Sequencing was carried out using PBMCs. The CDR3 nucleotides read TGCAGTGCAGAGGACTGGGGAGACAGGGGTAATTCACCCCTCCACTTT. Its translation: CSAEDWGDRGNSPLHF.